This is a list of T cell receptor beta chains from one sample in a study of blood T cell repertoires in COVID-19. Only in-frame clones appear in the TCRdb table, and some are missing; sequencing was by immunoSEQ multiplex PCR. The sample has some 200,000 clones, over 75% seen once. Source material: PBMCs or T cells enriched from blood (not recorded which). These TCRs come from a man aged 25-45 years in a cohort exposed to, infected with or recovered from COVID-19 (not recorded which). The CDR3 runs from the conserved cysteine through the conserved F or W. Each record gives: D gene, clone size, J gene, V gene, CDR3 protein, CDR3 DNA. D genes are given only for firm matches. Not all rows give a size; the values are once, few, many and, for expanded clones, a class.

d_call: TRBD2; clone_size: -; j_call: TRBJ2-1; v_call: TRBV28; cdr3_aa: CASSLLTSGRVGEQFF; cdr3_nt: TGTGCCAGCAGTTTATTGACTAGCGGGAGGGTGGGTGAGCAGTTCTTC
d_call: TRBD2; clone_size: -; j_call: TRBJ2-2; v_call: TRBV7-2; cdr3_aa: CASTNQGLAGGRTGELFF; cdr3_nt: TGTGCCAGCACCAATCAAGGACTAGCGGGAGGGCGCACCGGGGAGCTGTTTTTT
d_call: TRBD1; clone_size: -; j_call: TRBJ2-5; v_call: TRBV24-1; cdr3_aa: CATSDYGQGSGETQYF; cdr3_nt: TGTGCCACCAGTGACTACGGACAGGGCAGCGGGGAGACCCAGTACTTC
d_call: -; clone_size: -; j_call: TRBJ2-5; v_call: TRBV6-5; cdr3_aa: CASTTGDPGGETQYF; cdr3_nt: TGTGCCAGCACCACAGGGGATCCTGGAGGGGAGACCCAGTACTTC
d_call: -; clone_size: -; j_call: TRBJ1-3; v_call: TRBV7-8; cdr3_aa: CASSLAQEAGNTIYF; cdr3_nt: TGTGCCAGCAGCTTAGCCCAGGAGGCTGGAAACACCATATATTTT
d_call: -; clone_size: -; j_call: TRBJ2-1; v_call: TRBV9; cdr3_aa: CASSGGIASEQFF; cdr3_nt: TGTGCCAGCAGCGGAGGTATCGCAAGTGAGCAGTTCTTC
d_call: -; clone_size: few; j_call: TRBJ1-5; v_call: TRBV18; cdr3_aa: CASSPGGVGADQPQHF; cdr3_nt: TGTGCCAGCTCACCGGGCGGGGTAGGGGCAGATCAGCCCCAGCATTTT
d_call: -; clone_size: -; j_call: TRBJ1-4; v_call: TRBV7-8; cdr3_aa: CASSSLGGDLNEKLFF; cdr3_nt: TGTGCCAGCAGCTCTTTAGGAGGGGACCTTAATGAAAAACTGTTTTTT
d_call: -; clone_size: -; j_call: TRBJ2-1; v_call: TRBV7-8; cdr3_aa: CASSHGGAQTSSYNEQFF; cdr3_nt: TGTGCCAGCAGCCATGGTGGGGCCCAAACGAGTTCCTACAATGAGCAGTTCTTC
d_call: TRBD1; clone_size: -; j_call: TRBJ1-2; v_call: TRBV28; cdr3_aa: CASRTGPGTGSIGYTF; cdr3_nt: TGTGCCAGCAGGACGGGTCCCGGGACAGGGAGTATTGGCTACACCTTC